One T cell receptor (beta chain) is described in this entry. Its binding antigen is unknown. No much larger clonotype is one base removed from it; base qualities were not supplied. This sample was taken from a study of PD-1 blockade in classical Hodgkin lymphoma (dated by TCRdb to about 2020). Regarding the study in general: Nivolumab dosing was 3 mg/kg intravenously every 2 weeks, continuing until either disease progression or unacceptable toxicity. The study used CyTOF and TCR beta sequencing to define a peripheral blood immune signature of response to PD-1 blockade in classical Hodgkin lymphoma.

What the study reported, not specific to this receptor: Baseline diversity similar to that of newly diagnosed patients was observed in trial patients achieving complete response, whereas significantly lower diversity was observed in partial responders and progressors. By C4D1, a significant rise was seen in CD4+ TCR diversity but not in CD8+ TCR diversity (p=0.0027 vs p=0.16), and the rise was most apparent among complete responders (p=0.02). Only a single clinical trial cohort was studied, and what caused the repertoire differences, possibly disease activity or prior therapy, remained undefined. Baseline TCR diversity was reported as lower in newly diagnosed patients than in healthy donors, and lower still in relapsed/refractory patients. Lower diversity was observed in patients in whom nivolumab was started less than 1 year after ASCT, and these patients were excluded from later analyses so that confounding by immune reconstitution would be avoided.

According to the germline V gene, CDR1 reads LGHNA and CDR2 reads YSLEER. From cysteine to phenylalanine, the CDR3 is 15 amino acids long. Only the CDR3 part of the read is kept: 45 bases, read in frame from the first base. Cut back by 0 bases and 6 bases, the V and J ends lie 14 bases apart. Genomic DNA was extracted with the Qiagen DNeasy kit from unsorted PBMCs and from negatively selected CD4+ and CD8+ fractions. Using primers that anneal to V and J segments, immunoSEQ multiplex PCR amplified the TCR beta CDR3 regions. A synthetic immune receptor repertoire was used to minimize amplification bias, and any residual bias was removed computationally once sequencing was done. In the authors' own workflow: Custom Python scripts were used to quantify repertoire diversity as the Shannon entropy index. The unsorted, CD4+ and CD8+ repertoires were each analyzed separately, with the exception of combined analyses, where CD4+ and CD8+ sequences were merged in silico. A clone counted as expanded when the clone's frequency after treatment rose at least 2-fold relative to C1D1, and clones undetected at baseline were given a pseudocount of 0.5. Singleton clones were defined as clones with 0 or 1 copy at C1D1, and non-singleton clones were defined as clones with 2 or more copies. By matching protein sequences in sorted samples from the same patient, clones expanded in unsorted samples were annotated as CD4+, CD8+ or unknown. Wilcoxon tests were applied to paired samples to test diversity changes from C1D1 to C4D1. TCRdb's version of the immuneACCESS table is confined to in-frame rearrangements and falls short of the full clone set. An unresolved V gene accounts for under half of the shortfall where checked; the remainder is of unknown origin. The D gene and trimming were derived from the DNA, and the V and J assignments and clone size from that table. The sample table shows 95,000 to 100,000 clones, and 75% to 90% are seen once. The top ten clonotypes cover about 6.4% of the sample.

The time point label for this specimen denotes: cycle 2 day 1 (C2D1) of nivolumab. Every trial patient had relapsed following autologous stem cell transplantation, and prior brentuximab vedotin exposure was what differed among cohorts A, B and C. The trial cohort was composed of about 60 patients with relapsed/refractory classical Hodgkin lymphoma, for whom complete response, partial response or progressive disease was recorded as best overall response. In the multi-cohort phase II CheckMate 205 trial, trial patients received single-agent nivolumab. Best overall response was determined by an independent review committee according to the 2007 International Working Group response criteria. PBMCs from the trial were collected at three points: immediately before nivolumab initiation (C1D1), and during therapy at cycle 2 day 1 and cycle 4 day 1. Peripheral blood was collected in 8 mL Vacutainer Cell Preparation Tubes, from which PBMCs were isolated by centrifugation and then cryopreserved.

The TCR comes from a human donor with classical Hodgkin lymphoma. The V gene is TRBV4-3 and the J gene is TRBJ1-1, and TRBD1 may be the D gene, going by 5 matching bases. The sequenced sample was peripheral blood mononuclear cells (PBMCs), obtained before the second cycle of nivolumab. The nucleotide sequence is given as TGCGCCAGCAGCCAAGAATGGGGGTCCGGCGCTGAAGCTTTCTTT. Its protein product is CASSQEWGSGAEAFF.